The TCR beta chain under discussion was sequenced for a study of regulatory T cells in long-lasting Graves disease. Points from the study as a whole: TRBV28, TRBJ1-2 and TRBJ2-5 emerged as the favored segments in persistent disease. Persistent Graves' patients had lower TCR diversity than newly diagnosed ones.

Comment on this clonotype: The target antigen is unknown.

CDR3 regions were amplified by Arm-PCR using iRepertoire HTBI primers to build TCR beta libraries. MiXCR, run by TCRdb on the multiplex PCR reads, gives a single entry per CDR3 protein. The sample consists of about 470,000 distinct CDR3 sequences, roughly 20% of them appearing once. This sample's time point: persistent/refractory GD, antithyroid drugs over 5 years with positive TRAb. TCR sequences were obtained from RNA taken from PBMCs. It was American Thyroid Association guidelines that determined Graves' disease diagnosis. CDR1 SGHRS and CDR2 YFSETQ come from the germline V gene. The junction had 8 bases not matched to a gene; V was cut back by 4 bases and J by 5 bases. The CDR3 covers 15 residues.

The rearrangement uses TRBV5-1 and TRBJ2-7; 11 nucleotides match TRBD2. This clonotype originated in a female donor with Graves disease. The sequencing here drew on peripheral blood mononuclear cells (PBMCs), taken when the disease was refractory, from a patient treated with antithyroid drugs. This chain's CDR3 is CASSRILAGANEQYF. CDR3 DNA sequence: TGCGCCAGCAGCCGGATACTAGCGGGAGCGAACGAGCAGTACTTC.